This T cell receptor (beta chain) emerged from a study of identical twins. TCRdb recomputed calls from the 5' RACE reads with MiXCR, one row per CDR3 protein. The sample holds hundreds of thousands of distinct CDR3 sequences; 6% to 8% are singletons and the top ten take around 5%. With no exceptions, donors were healthy Caucasians. V was shortened by 3 bases and J by 7 bases, with 7 bases between the two germline ends. The CDR3 consists of 12 residues. This clonotype has at least ten counts. These data also featured in a second study, about yellow fever vaccine responses in identical twins.

The sequencing input was CD8+ T cells sorted from blood. The chain carries TRBV12-3 or TRBV12-4 and TRBJ2-1; D gene unclear. This receptor was obtained from a woman aged 18-29 years in good health. The CDR3 DNA sequence: TGTGCCAGCAGTTTCGGGCGGAATGAGCAGTTCTTC. Protein sequence: CASSFGRNEQFF.